These T cell receptor beta chains were read from a single sample in a study of CD8 T cells in ankylosing spondylitis. TCRdb reprocessed the 5' RACE reads via MiXCR and lists one record per CDR3 protein. The table records 150,000 to 200,000 distinct CDR3 sequences, about 17% of them present only once. The sample taken for sequencing was blood, either unsorted or a sorted T cell fraction (not recorded which). The receptors originated from a male donor with ankylosing spondylitis or in good health (not recorded which). The CDR3 runs from the conserved cysteine through the conserved F or W. A D gene is named only where the DNA matches it firmly. Expanded clones are given a class, and other clones once, few, many or no size at all.

TRBD2,NA,TRBJ2-7,TRBV29-1,CSVEGEGSYEQYF,TGCAGCGTTGAAGGGGAGGGCTCCTACGAGCAGTACTTC
TRBD2,NA,TRBJ2-1,TRBV7-2,CASSLAAGVKNEQFF,TGTGCCAGCAGCTTAGCAGCGGGAGTGAAGAATGAGCAGTTCTTC
TRBD2,many,TRBJ2-5,TRBV29-1,CSVEGGRGETQYF,TGCAGCGTTGAGGGCGGGAGAGGAGAGACCCAGTACTTC
NA,NA,TRBJ1-1,TRBV20-1,CSARKTPDTEAFF,TGCAGTGCCCGAAAAACCCCGGACACTGAAGCTTTCTTT
NA,few,TRBJ2-2,TRBV6-2/TRBV6-3,CATLFRVPGELFF,TGTGCCACCCTATTCCGGGTGCCCGGGGAGCTGTTTTTT
NA,many,TRBJ2-7,TRBV5-1,CASSRDSLIGGEQYF,TGCGCCAGCAGCCGAGACAGCCTAATTGGTGGCGAGCAGTACTTC
NA,few,TRBJ2-2,TRBV2,CASKGPRAPNTGELFF,TGTGCCAGCAAAGGGCCCCGAGCCCCCAACACCGGGGAGCTGTTTTTT
TRBD2,few,TRBJ2-1,TRBV7-9,CASSPWASGSGGNEQFF,TGTGCCAGCAGCCCCTGGGCTAGCGGGAGTGGTGGCAATGAGCAGTTCTTC
NA,many,TRBJ2-2,TRBV5-1,CASSQTRPTGELFF,TGCGCCAGCAGCCAAACTCGGCCCACCGGGGAGCTGTTTTTT
NA,NA,TRBJ2-1,TRBV7-2,CASSLTASPGNEQFF,TGTGCCAGCAGCTTAACGGCCTCACCGGGGAATGAGCAGTTCTTC
NA,NA,TRBJ1-5,TRBV12-3/TRBV12-4,CASRVGGQPQHF,TGTGCCAGTCGGGTAGGAGGTCAGCCCCAGCATTTT
TRBD2,NA,TRBJ2-7,TRBV6-5,CASSLKGTILYF,TGTGCCAGCAGTTTGAAAGGGACTATTCTGTACTTC
NA,many,TRBJ2-5,TRBV11-2,CASSFWAQETQYF,TGTGCCAGCAGCTTCTGGGCCCAAGAGACCCAGTACTTC
NA,few,TRBJ2-1,TRBV3-1,CASSPRTSNEQFF,TGTGCCAGCAGTCCAAGAACTAGCAATGAGCAGTTCTTC
NA,few,TRBJ1-5,TRBV12-3/TRBV12-4,CASSLGTPNQPQHF,TGTGCCAGCAGTTTAGGGACACCAAATCAGCCCCAGCATTTT
NA,few,TRBJ2-3,TRBV27,CAALDTQYF,TGTGCCGCCTTAGATACGCAGTATTTT
TRBD1,many,TRBJ1-5,TRBV5-1,CASSLGQGASNQPQHF,TGCGCCAGCAGCTTGGGGCAGGGGGCGAGCAATCAGCCCCAGCATTTT
NA,NA,TRBJ2-2,TRBV7-9,CASSLLTGELFF,TGTGCCAGCAGCTTATTGACCGGGGAGCTGTTTTTT
TRBD2,NA,TRBJ2-7,TRBV11-1,CASSLGGLAARLSYEQYF,TGTGCCAGCAGCTTAGGGGGACTAGCGGCGCGCCTCTCCTACGAGCAGTACTTC
NA,many,TRBJ2-2,TRBV5-4,CASSPGGLRELFF,TGTGCCAGCAGCCCAGGGGGACTGAGGGAGCTGTTTTTT
NA,many,TRBJ2-3,TRBV28,CASSLQGKDTQYF,TGTGCCAGCAGTTTACAGGGAAAAGATACGCAGTATTTT
TRBD1,NA,TRBJ2-7,TRBV6-1,CASRADRNYEQYF,TGTGCCAGCAGGGCGGACAGGAACTACGAGCAGTACTTC
TRBD1,many,TRBJ1-1,TRBV6-1,CASSKSRGLDGTEAFF,TGTGCCAGCAGTAAAAGCAGGGGGCTCGATGGCACTGAAGCTTTCTTT
TRBD1,few,TRBJ2-7,TRBV24-1,CATSPGQGSYEQYF,TGTGCCACCAGCCCGGGACAGGGTTCCTACGAGCAGTACTTC
NA,NA,TRBJ2-1,TRBV28,CASSFGSPRTPFF,TGTGCCAGCAGTTTCGGTAGTCCCCGAACCCCGTTCTTC